This T cell receptor beta chain was identified in a study of blood T cells in healthy people across ages. Study-wide points: Naive CD4+ cells and diversity were both higher in long-lived donors than in aged donors.

The second PCR ran 7 to 11 cycles with a sample-barcoded 5' primer and J-beta primers. Each CDR3 protein is one row after TCRdb ran MiXCR on the 5' RACE reads. The sample shows some 890,000 distinct CDR3 sequences, 25% to 30% of them seen only once. In its sample, this clonotype was seen many times. Its antigen is unidentified. This CDR3 region has 18 residues. The germline gives CDR1 KGHDR, CDR2 SFDVKD. Trimming removed 4 bases from V and 5 bases from J; junction bases left unmatched: 13. These data were also reused for a study on T cells of mothers and their children.

The J gene is TRBJ2-1, the V gene TRBV24-1, with 10 positions matching TRBD2. The specimen sequenced was blood. The sequence was collected from a woman between 40 and 55 years old in good health. CDR3 sequence (DNA): TGTGCCACCAGTGACCGTCGGTCTCTAGCGGGGGTCCACAATGAGCAGTTCTTC. It is translated as CATSDRRSLAGVHNEQFF.